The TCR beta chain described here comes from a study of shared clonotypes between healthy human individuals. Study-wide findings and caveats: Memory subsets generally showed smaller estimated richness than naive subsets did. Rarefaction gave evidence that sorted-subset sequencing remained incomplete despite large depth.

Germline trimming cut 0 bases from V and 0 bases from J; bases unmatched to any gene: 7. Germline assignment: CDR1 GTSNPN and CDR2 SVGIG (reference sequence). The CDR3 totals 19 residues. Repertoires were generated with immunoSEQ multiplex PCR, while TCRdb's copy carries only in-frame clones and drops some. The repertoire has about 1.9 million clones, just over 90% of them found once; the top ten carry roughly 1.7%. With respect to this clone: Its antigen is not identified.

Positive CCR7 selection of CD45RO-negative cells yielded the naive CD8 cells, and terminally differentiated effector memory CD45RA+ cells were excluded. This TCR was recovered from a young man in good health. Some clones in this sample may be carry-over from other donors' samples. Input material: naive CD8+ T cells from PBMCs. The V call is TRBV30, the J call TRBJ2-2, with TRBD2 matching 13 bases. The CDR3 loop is CAWSVFGTSGTSNTGELFF. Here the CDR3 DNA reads TGTGCCTGGAGTGTGTTTGGGACTAGCGGGACCTCGAACACCGGGGAGCTGTTTTTT.